Following are 2 T cell receptor beta chains from one sample sequenced in a study of blood T cell repertoires in COVID-19 (dated by TCRdb to the early 2020s). Receptor amplification or capture employed the immunoSEQ multiplex PCR assay. Entries here come from immuneACCESS through TCRdb and include only in-frame sequences with V and J called. Some clones fail to appear in such tables; in the studies checked, an unresolved V gene covers under half of the shortfall, and the cause of the remainder is unknown. Here the sample has some 100,000 clones; 65% to 90% occur a single time. The ten largest make up approximately 2.4% of the sample. The sequenced material came from PBMCs or T cells enriched from blood (not recorded which). The origin of the receptors is a woman aged 50 to 65 who had recovered from COVID-19.

In its sample, this clone was seen a few times. The chain has TRBV29-1 and TRBJ2-7, with TRBD2 matching over 7 bases. The J segment lost 3 bases and the V segment lost 7 bases, leaving 12 bases of the junction unmatched. CDR3 length: 14 amino acids. CDR1 and CDR2 from the germline V gene are SQVTM and ANQGSEA. The CDR3 sequence: CSAEGAGVGYEQYF. Here the CDR3 DNA reads TGCAGCGCCGAAGGGGCGGGAGTAGGCTACGAGCAGTACTTC.

This chain links TRBV19 with TRBJ1-1; a weak D match, TRBD1 (5 bases). Germline CDR1 LNHDA, CDR2 SQIVND (reference sequence). V was cut by 6 bases and J by 4 bases, with 18 bases left in between. The CDR3 sequence is 15 residues long. CDR3 bases: TGTGCCAGTAGAGGAGGGGTACCCTTCGGCACTGAAGCTTTCTTT. Protein: CASRGGVPFGTEAFF.